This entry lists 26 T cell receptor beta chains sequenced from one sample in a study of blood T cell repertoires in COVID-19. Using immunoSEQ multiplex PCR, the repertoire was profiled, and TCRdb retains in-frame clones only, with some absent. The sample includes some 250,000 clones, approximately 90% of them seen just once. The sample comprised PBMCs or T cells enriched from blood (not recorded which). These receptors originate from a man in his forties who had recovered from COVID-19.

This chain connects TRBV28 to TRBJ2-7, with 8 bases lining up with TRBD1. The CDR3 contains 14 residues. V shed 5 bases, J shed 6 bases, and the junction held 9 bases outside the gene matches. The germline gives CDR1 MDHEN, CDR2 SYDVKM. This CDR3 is CASSPRTGYGEQYF. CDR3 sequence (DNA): TGTGCCAGCAGTCCGCGGACAGGGTATGGCGAGCAGTACTTC.

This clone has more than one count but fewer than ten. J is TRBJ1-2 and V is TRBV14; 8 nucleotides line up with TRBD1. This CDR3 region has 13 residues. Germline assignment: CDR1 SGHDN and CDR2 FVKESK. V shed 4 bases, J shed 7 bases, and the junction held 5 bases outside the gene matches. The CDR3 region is CASSRDRGRGYTF. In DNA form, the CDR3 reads TGTGCCAGCAGCCGAGACAGGGGACGTGGCTACACCTTC.

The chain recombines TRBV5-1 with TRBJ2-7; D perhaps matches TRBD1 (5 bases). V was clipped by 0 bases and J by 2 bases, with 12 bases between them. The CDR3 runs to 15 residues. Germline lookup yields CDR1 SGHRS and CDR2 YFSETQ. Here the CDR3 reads CASSLAQGLAYEQYF. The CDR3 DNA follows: TGCGCCAGCAGCTTGGCGCAGGGCCTCGCCTACGAGCAGTACTTC.

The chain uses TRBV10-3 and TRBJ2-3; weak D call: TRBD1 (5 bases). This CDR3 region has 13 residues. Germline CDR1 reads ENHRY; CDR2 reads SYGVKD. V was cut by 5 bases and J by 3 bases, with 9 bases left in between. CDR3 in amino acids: CAISPDRTDTQYF. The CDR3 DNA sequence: TGTGCCATCAGTCCTGACAGAACAGATACGCAGTATTTT.

In DNA, the CDR3 is TGTGCCACCAGTGATTTGAGGGGGACAGGGGATGAGCAGTTCTTC. It codes for CATSDLRGTGDEQFF. This chain joins TRBV24-1 and TRBJ2-1; 10 bases fit TRBD1. The germline gives CDR1 KGHDR, CDR2 SFDVKD. Trimming at V came to 0 bases and at J to 8 bases, leaving 3 bases not matched to a gene. This CDR3 is 15 amino acids long.

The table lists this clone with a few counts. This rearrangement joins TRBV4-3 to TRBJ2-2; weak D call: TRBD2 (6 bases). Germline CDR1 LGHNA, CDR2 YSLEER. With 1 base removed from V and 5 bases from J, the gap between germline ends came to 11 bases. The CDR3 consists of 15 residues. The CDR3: CASSQGNGGTGELFF. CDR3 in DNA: TGCGCCAGCAGCCAAGGGAACGGGGGAACCGGGGAGCTGTTTTTT.

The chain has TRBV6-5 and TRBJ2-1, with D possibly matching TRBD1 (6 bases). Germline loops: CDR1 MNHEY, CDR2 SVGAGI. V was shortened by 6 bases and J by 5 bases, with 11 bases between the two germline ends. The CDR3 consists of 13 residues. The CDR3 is CASSPTGNNEQFF. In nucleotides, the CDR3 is TGTGCCAGCAGCCCGACAGGAAACAATGAGCAGTTCTTC.

The chain's CDR3 is CASRRAGGGDGETQYF. As DNA, the CDR3 is TGTGCCAGCAGAAGGGCAGGGGGAGGAGACGGAGAGACCCAGTACTTC. The V call is TRBV27, the J call TRBJ2-5; tentatively, D is TRBD1 (7 bases). V dropped 6 bases and J dropped 4 bases, with 21 bases sitting between them. The CDR3 contains 16 residues. Germline-derived CDR1 and CDR2 are MNHEY and SMNVEV (reference sequence).

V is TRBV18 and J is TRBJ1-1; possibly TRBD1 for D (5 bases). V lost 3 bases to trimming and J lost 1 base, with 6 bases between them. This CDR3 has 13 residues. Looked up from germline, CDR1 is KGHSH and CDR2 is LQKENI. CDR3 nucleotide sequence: TGTGCCAGCTCACCGGACAAGAACACTGAAGCTTTCTTT. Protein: CASSPDKNTEAFF. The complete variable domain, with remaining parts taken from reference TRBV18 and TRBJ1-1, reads NAGVMQNPRHLVRRRGQEARLRCSPMKGHSHVYWYRQLPEEGLKFMVYLQKENIIDESGMPKERFSAEFPKEGPSILRIQQVVRGDSAAYFCASSPDKNTEAFFGQGTRLTVV.

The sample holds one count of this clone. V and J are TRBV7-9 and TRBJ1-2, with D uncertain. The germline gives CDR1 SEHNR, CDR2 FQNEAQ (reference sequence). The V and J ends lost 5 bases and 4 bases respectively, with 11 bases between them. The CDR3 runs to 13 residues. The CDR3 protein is CASSPSGSYGYTF. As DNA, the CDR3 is TGTGCCAGCAGCCCGTCCGGGAGCTATGGCTACACCTTC.

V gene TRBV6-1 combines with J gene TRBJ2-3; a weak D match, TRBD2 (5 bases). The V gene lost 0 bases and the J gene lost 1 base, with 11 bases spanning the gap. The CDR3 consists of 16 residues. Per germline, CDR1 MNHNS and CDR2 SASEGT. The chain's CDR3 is CASSEATSGGTDTQYF. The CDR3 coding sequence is TGTGCCAGCAGTGAAGCAACCAGCGGAGGCACAGATACGCAGTATTTT.

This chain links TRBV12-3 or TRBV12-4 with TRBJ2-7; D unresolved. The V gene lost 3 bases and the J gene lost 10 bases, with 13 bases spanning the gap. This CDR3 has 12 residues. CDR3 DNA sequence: TGTGCCAGCAGTTTCGCACCACAACCTCAGTACTTC. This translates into CASSFAPQPQYF.

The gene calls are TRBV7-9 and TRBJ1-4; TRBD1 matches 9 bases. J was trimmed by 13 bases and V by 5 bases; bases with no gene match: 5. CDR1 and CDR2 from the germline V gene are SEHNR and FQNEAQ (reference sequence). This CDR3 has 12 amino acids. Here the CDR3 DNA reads TGTGCCAGCAGCCGGGACAGGGTTTCACTGTTTTTT. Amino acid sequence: CASSRDRVSLFF.

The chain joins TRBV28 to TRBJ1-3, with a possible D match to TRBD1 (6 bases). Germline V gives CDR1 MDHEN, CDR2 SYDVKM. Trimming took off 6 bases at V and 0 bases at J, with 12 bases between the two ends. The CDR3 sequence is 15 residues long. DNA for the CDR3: TGTGCCAGCAGGGCCGGGACAACCTCTGGAAACACCATATATTTT. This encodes CASRAGTTSGNTIYF.

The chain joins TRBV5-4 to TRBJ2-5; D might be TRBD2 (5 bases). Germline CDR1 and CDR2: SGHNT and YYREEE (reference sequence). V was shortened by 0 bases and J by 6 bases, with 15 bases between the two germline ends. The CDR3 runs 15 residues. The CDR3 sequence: CASSLETGIGKTQYF. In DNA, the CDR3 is TGTGCCAGCAGCTTGGAGACGGGGATCGGAAAGACCCAGTACTTC.

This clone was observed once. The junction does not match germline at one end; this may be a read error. The CDR3 region is CASSPLGPRDNSGYTF. The DNA of the CDR3 is TGTGCCAGCTCACCACTCGGACCGAGGGACAACTCTGGCTACACCTTC. This sequence joins TRBV18 and TRBJ1-2, with D possibly TRBD1 on 6 matching bases. The germline V gene encodes CDR1 KGHSH and CDR2 LQKENI. This CDR3 region has 16 residues.

DNA of the CDR3: TGTGCCAGCAGGGCTAAAGGGACAGGGAACGGCTACACCTTC. Translation gives CASRAKGTGNGYTF. The chain has TRBV28 and TRBJ1-2, with TRBD1 matching 9 bases. The CDR3 totals 14 residues. The germline CDR1 and CDR2 sequences are MDHEN and SYDVKM. V trimming: 6 bases; J trimming: 8 bases; junction bases outside the gene matches: 10.

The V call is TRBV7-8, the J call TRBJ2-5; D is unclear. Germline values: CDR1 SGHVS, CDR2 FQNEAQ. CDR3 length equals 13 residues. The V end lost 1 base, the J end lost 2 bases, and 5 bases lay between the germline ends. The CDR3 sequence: CASSLGQQETQYF. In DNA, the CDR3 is TGTGCCAGCAGCTTAGGTCAGCAAGAGACCCAGTACTTC.

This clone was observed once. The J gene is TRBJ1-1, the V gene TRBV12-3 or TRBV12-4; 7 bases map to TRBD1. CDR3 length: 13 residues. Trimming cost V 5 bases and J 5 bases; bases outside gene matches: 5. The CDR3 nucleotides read TGTGCCAGCAGTCTCGGACAGGCGACTGAAGCTTTCTTT. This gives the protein CASSLGQATEAFF.

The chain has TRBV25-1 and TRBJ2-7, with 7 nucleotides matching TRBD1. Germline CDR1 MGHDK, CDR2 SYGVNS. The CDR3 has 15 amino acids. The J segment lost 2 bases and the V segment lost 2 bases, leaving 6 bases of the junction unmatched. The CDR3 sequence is CASSEMGQITYEQYF. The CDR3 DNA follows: TGTGCCAGCAGTGAAATGGGACAGATAACCTACGAGCAGTACTTC.

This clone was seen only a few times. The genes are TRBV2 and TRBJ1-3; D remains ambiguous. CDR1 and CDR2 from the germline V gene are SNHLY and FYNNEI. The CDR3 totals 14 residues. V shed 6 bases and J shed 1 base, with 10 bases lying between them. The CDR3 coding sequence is TGTGCCAGCAGGAGCGGTATATCTGGAAACACCATATATTTT. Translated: CASRSGISGNTIYF.

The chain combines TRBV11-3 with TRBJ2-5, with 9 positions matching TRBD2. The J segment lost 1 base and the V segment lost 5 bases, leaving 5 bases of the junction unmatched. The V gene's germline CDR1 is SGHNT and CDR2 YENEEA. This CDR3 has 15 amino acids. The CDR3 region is CASSPLAGSQETQYF. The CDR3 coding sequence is TGTGCCAGCAGCCCGCTAGCGGGGAGCCAAGAGACCCAGTACTTC.

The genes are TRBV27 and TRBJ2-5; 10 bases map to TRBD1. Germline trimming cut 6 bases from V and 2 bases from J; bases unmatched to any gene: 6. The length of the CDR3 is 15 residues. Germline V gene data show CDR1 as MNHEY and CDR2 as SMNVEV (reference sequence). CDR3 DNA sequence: TGTGCCAGCAGGGCGACAGGGGGCCGTCAAGAGACCCAGTACTTC. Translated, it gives CASRATGGRQETQYF.

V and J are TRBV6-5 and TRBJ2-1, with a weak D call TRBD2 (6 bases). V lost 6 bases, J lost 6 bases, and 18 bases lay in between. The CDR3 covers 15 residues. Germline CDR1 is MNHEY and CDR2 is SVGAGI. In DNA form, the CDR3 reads TGTGCCAGCAGCCAATTCATGGTAGCGGCCAATGAGCAGTTCTTC. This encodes CASSQFMVAANEQFF.

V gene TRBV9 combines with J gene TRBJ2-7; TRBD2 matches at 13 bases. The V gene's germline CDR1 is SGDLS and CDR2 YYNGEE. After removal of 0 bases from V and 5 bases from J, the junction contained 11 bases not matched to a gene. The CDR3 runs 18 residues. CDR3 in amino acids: CASSVGTSGSLRGNEQYF. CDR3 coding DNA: TGTGCCAGCAGCGTAGGGACTAGCGGGAGTTTGAGGGGGAACGAGCAGTACTTC.

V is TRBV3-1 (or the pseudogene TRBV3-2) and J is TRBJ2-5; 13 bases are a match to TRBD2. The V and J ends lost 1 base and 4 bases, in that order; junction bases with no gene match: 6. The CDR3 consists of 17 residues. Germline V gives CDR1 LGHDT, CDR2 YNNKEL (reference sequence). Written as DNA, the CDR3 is TGTGCCAGCAGCCAAGGAGGACTAGCGGGGGTGCGAGAGACCCAGTACTTC. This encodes CASSQGGLAGVRETQYF.